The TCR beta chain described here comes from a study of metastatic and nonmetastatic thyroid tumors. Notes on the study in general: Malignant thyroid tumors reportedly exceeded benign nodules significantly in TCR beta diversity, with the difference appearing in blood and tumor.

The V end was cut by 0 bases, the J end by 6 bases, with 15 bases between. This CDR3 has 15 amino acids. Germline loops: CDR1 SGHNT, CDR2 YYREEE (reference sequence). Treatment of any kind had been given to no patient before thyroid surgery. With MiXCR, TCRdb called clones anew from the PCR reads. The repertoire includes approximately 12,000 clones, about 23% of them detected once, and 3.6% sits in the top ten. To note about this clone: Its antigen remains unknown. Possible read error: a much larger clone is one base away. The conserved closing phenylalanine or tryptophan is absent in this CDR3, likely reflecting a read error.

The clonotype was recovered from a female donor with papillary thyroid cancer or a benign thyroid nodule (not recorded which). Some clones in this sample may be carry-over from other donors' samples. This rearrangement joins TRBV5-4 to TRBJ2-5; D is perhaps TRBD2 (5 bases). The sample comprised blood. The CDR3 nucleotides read TGTGCCAGCAGCTTGGAGGAGACTACCTCAAAGACCCAGTACCTC. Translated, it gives CASSLEETTSKTQYL.